The sequence of this TCR beta chain was determined in a study of metastatic and nonmetastatic thyroid tumors. Study in general: Where malignant and benign thyroid patients were concerned, repertoires were compared across blood and tumor or nodule tissue. Study results and limitations: It was reported that TCR beta diversity was significantly higher in malignant thyroid tumors than benign nodules, in blood and tumor.

There were no patients who had received any treatment before thyroid surgery. CDR1 is DFQATT and CDR2 is SNEGSKA in the germline V gene (reference sequence). The CDR3 has 13 amino acids. Trimming cost V 6 bases and J 1 base, with 12 bases left between them. This clone has ten or more counts. No antigen is known for it. In the original analysis: CDR3 was compared across clinicopathological groups, and the resulting differences were used to build a distant-metastasis classifier for papillary thyroid cancer. TCRdb redid the clone calls on the PCR reads using MiXCR. The V and J calls and clone size are TCRdb's, not the authors'. Among about 40,000 clones listed, more than 9.5% were seen once.

Sequencing was carried out using blood. The chain recombines TRBV20-1 with TRBJ2-5; the D gene is possibly TRBD1 (5 bases). This TCR was sampled from a female donor with papillary thyroid cancer or a benign thyroid nodule (not recorded which). Some clones in this sample may be carry-over from other donors' samples. The CDR3 is CSALPDSQETQYF. CDR3 nucleotide sequence: TGCAGTGCCTTGCCCGACAGCCAAGAGACCCAGTACTTC.